This T cell receptor (beta chain) derives from a study of blood T cells in healthy people across ages. A second about 7 to 11 cycle PCR used barcoded and J-beta primers. Each of the cDNA molecules was tagged by a template-switch adaptor with 12 random nucleotides. Via MiXCR, TCRdb re-called the 5' RACE reads, giving one row per CDR3 protein. The data show roughly 1,300,000 distinct CDR3 sequences, with approximately 63% seen just once and about 6.3% held by the top ten. Germline CDR1 and CDR2: SGHDN and FVKESK. The CDR3 has 13 residues. Trimming removed 0 bases from V and 5 bases from J, with 7 bases in between. This clonotype showed up just a few times. The antigen remains undetermined. General study findings and limits: TCR beta diversity, measured per million T cells, fell in a roughly linear way with age.

The clonotype comes from a man aged 18-30 years in good health. The sample was blood. V usage is TRBV14 and J usage is TRBJ2-5; D not resolved. CDR3 in amino acids: CASSQDAWETQYF. The CDR3 bases are TGTGCCAGCAGCCAAGATGCTTGGGAGACCCAGTACTTC.